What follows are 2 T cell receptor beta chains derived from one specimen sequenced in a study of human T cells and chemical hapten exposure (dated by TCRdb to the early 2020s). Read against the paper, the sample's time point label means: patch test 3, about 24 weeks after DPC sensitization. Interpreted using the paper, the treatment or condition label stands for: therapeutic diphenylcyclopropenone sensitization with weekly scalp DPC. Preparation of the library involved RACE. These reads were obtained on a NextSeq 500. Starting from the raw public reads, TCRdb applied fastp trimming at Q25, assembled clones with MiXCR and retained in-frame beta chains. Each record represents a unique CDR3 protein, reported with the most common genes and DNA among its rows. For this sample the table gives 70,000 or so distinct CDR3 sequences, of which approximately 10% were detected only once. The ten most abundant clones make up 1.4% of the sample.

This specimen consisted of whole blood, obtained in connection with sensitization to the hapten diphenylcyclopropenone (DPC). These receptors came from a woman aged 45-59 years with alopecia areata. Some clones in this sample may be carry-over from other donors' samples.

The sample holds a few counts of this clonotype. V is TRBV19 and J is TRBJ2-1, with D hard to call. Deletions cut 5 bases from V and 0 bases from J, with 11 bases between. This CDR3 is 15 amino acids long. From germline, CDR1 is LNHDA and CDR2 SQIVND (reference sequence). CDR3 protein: CASSRDRSSYNEQFF. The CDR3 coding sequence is TGTGCCAGTAGTCGTGACCGAAGCTCCTACAATGAGCAGTTCTTC.

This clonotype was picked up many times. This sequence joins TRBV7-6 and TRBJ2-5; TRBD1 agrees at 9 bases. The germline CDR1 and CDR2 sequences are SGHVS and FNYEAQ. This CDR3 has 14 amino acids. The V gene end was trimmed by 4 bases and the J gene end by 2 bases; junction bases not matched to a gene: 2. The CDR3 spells CASSSGQGQETQYF. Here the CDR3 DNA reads TGTGCCAGCAGCTCCGGACAGGGGCAAGAGACCCAGTACTTC.